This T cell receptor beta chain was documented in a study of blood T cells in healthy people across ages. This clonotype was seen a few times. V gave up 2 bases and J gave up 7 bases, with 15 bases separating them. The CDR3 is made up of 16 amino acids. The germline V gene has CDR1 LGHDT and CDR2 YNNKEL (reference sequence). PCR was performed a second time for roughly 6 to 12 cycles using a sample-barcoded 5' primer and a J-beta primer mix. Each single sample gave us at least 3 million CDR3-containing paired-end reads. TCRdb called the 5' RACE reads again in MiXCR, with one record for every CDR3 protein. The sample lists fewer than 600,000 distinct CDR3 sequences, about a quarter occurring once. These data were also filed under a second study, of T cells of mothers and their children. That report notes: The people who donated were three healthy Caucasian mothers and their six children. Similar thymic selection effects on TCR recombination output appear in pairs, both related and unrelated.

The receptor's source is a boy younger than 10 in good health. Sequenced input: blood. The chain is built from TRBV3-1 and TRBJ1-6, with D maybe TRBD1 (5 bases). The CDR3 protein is CASSQLGTERNSPLHF. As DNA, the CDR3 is TGTGCCAGCAGCCAATTAGGGACGGAACGAAATTCACCCCTCCACTTT.